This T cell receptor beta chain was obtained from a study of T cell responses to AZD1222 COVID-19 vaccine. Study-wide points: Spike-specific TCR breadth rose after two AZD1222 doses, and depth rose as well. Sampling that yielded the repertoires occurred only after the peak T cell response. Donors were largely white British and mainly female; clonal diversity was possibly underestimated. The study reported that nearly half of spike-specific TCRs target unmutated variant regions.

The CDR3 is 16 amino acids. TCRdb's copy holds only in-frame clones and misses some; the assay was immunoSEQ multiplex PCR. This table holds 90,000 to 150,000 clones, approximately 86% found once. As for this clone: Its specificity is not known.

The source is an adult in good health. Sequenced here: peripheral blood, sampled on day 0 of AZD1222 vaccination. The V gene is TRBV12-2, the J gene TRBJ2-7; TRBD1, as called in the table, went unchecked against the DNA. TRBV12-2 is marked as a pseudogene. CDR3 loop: CASRLGWRPGGYEQYF. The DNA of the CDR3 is TGTGCAAGTCGCTTGGGTTGGAGACCAGGGGGTTACGAGCAGTACTTC.